This T cell receptor (beta chain) appears in the sequencing data of a study of T cell clonality in common variable immunodeficiency. Study-level results: Fewer deletions and N-nucleotide insertions were reportedly seen in common variable immunodeficiency TCR beta sequences.

TCRdb's table, derived via immunoSEQ multiplex PCR, lists solely in-frame clones and lacks some. The sample counts approximately 58,000 clones, none seen once; the ten largest own 5.4%. This clone showed up many times. Its antigen is currently unknown. The read terminates 3 residues before the CDR3 end, so the remaining end is supplied by the germline J gene. V lost 6 bases to trimming and J lost 0 bases; unmatched junction nucleotides: 6. This CDR3 is built from 15 residues. CDR1 and CDR2 from the germline V gene are DFQATT and SNEGSKA (reference sequence). Sequencing used peripheral blood mononuclear cells. This sequence joins TRBV20-1 and TRBJ2-3, with 10 positions matching TRBD2. This clonotype was sampled from a person aged 18 to 75 in good health. Partial CDR3 DNA: TGCAGTGCATCTACTAGCGGGATAAGCACAGATACG. It specifies CSASTSGISTDT. In full, the CDR3 is CSASTSGISTDTQYF.